This T cell receptor (beta chain) was retrieved from a study of technical replicates of blood from a few donors. Clones were read by immunoSEQ multiplex PCR, and TCRdb kept only the in-frame ones, dropping some. Among about 93,000 clones listed, around 96% were seen once. Germline-derived CDR1 and CDR2 are SEHNR and FQNEAQ (reference sequence). Trimming removed 4 bases from V and 3 bases from J, with 7 bases in between. The CDR3 extends over 12 amino acids. This clonotype was sampled from a human donor in good health. The chain is built from TRBV7-9 and TRBJ2-7; maybe TRBD1 (5 bases). What was sequenced was T cells isolated from PBMCs. CDR3 bases: TGTGCCAGCAGCTCAGGGTTCTACGAGCAGTACTTC. Its protein product is CASSSGFYEQYF.